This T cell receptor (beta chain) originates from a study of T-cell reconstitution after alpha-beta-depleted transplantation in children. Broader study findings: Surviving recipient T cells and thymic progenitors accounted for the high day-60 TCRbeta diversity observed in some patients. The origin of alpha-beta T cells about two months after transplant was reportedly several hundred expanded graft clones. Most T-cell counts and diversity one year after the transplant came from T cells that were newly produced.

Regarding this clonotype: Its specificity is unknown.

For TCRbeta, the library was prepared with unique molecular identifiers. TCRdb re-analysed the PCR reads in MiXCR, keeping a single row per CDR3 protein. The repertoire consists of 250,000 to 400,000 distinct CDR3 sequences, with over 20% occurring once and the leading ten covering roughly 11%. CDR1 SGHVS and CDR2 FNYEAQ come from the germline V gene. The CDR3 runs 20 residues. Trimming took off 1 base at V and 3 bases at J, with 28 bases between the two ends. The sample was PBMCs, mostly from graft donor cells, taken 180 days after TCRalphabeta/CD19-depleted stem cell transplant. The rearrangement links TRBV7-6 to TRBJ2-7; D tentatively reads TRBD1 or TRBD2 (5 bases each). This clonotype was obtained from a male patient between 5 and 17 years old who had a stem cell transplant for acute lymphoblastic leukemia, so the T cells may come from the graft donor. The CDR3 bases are TGTGCCAGCAGCTTAGGGGTAGGGGAGCTTGGTGGATTGGCGGGCTACGAGCAGTACTTC. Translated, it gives CASSLGVGELGGLAGYEQYF.